Presented here are 5 T cell receptor beta chains from one specimen sequenced in a study of identical twins. In TCRdb, the 5' RACE reads were re-called with MiXCR into one record per CDR3 protein. The table shows hundreds of thousands of distinct CDR3 sequences, with more than 9% occurring only once. Separately, the same data were catalogued under a study of yellow fever vaccine responses in identical twins.

Sequenced input: PBMCs. These receptors were taken from a woman under 30 in good health.

The chain uses TRBV28 and TRBJ2-3; 9 bases line up with TRBD2. Germline loops: CDR1 MDHEN, CDR2 SYDVKM. The CDR3 consists of 16 residues. The V segment lost 4 bases and the J segment 3 bases; nucleotides outside the gene matches: 8. CDR3: CASSSSLAGKTDTQYF. DNA of the CDR3: TGTGCCAGCAGTTCCAGCCTAGCGGGAAAAACAGATACGCAGTATTTT.

The chain employs TRBV10-2 and TRBJ2-1; no reliable D call. This CDR3 contains 13 residues. Germline V gene data show CDR1 as WSHSY and CDR2 as SAAADI. V was trimmed by 4 bases and J by 3 bases, leaving 7 bases between them. As DNA, the CDR3 is TGCGCCAGCAGTGGGGTTTACTACAATGAGCAGTTCTTC. Residues: CASSGVYYNEQFF.

Only a few counts were recorded for this clonotype. V usage is TRBV5-1 and J usage is TRBJ2-7, with a tentative D call TRBD2 (5 bases). Trimming pared 4 bases from V and 7 bases from J, leaving 21 bases between. Germline V CDR1 and CDR2: SGHRS, YFSETQ. The CDR3 extends over 15 amino acids. The CDR3 nucleotides are TGCGCCAGCAGCGAGACGGACGTACATTCGGGGGAGCAGTACGTC. Its protein is CASSETDVHSGEQYV.

V is TRBV20-1 and J is TRBJ1-2; 9 positions match TRBD1. V shed 0 bases and J 4 bases; nucleotides not matched to a gene: 6. This CDR3 spans 15 amino acids. Germline V gives CDR1 DFQATT, CDR2 SNEGSKA (reference sequence). In nucleotides, the CDR3 is TGCAGTGCTAGAGATCAGGGACAGGGCCTCTATGGCTACACCTTC. Protein: CSARDQGQGLYGYTF.

Worth noting for this clonotype: A much larger clone sits a single nucleotide away, making a read error possible. This chain links TRBV2 with TRBJ2-7; tentative D call: TRBD1 (6 bases). This CDR3 is built from 13 residues. Germline V gene lookup returns CDR1 SNHLY and CDR2 FYNNEI. Trimming removed 2 bases from V and 2 bases from J, with 7 bases in between. The DNA of the CDR3 is TGTGCCAGCAGTGAACAGGGGCCCTACGAGCAGTACTTC. Encoded protein: CASSEQGPYEQYF.